This entry features one TCR beta chain sequence. The target antigen is unknown. The data were taken from a study of cytomegalovirus exposure and HLA in healthy donors. 60 Vbeta and 13 Jbeta primers were used in PCR. The method was immunoSEQ multiplex PCR; TCRdb's version includes in-frame clones alone and lacks a portion of them. The table includes 95,000 to 120,000 clones, roughly four fifths detected once. CDR1 and CDR2 from the germline V gene are MNHNS and SASEGT. The V gene end was trimmed by 6 bases and the J gene end by 0 bases; junction bases not matched to a gene: 4. CDR3 length equals 15 residues. Study results and caveats: Productive rates of about 90% or about 30% were seen for most TCR beta V segments in an earlier analysis.

The clonotype comes from a woman under 30 in good health and CMV-seronegative. The material sequenced was PBMCs. The chain combines TRBV6-1 with TRBJ2-3; 9 bases agree with TRBD2. The CDR3 loop reads CASRLLAGSTDTQYF. DNA for the CDR3: TGTGCCAGCAGGCTTCTAGCGGGGAGCACAGATACGCAGTATTTT.